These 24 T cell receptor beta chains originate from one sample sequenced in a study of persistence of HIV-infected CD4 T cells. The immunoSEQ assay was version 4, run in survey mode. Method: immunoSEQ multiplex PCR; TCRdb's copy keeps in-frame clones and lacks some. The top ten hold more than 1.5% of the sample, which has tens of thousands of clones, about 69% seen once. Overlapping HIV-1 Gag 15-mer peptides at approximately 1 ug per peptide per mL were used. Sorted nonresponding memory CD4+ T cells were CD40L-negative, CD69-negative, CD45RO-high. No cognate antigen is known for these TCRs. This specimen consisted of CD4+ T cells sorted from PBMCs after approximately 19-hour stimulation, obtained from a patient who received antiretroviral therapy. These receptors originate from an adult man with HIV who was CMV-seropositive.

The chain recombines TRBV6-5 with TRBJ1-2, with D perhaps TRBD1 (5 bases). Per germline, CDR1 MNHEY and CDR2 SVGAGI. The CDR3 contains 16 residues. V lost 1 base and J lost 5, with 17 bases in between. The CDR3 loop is CASSYFTSGRKYGYTF. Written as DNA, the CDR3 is TGTGCCAGCAGTTACTTTACTTCAGGGCGGAAGTATGGCTACACCTTC.

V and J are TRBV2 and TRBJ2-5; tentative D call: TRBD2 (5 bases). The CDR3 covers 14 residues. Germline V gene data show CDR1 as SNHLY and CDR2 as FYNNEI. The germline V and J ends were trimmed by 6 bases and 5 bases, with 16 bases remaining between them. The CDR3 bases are TGTGCCAGCAGGTCCAACCAGCCGGGGGAGACCCAGTACTTC. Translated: CASRSNQPGETQYF.

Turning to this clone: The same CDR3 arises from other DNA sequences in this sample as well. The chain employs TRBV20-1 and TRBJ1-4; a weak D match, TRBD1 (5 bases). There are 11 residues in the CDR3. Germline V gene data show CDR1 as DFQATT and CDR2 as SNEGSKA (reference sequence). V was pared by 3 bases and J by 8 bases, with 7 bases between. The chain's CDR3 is CSARGQEKLFF. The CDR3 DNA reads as TGCAGTGCTAGGGGGCAAGAAAAACTGTTTTTT.

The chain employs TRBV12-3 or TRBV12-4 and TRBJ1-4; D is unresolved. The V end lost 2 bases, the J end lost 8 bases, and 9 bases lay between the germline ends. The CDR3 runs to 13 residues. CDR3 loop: CASSLSGGEKLFF. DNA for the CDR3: TGTGCCAGCAGTTTATCGGGCGGGGAAAAACTGTTTTTT.

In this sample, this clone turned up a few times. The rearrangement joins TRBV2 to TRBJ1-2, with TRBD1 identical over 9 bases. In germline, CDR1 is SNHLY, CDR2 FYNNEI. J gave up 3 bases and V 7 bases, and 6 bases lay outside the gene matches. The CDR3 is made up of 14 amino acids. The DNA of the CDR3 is TGTGCCAGCATCTTACGACAGGGGGACTATGGCTACACCTTC. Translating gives CASILRQGDYGYTF.

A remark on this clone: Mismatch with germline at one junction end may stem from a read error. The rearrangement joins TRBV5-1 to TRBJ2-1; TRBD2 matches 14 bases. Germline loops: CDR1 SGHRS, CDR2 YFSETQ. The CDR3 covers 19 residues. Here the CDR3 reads CASSSGLAGGQISSNEQFF. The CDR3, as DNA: TGCGCCAGCAGCAGTGGACTAGCGGGGGGCCAAATTTCCTCCAATGAGCAGTTCTTC.

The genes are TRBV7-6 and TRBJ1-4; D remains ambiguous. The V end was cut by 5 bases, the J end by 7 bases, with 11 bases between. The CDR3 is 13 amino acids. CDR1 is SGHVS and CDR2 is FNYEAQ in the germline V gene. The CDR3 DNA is TGTGCCAGCAGCCGCAACCTGGGTGAAAAACTGTTTTTT. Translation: CASSRNLGEKLFF.

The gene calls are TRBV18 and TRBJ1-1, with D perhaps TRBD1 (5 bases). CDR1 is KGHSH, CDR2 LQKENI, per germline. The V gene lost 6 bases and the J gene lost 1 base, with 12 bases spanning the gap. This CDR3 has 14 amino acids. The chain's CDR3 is CASSRDSKNTEAFF. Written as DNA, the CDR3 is TGTGCCAGCTCCCGGGACTCAAAGAACACTGAAGCTTTCTTT.

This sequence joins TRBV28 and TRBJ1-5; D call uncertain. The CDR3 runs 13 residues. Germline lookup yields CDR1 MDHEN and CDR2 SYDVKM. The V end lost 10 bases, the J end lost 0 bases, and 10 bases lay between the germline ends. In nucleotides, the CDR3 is TGTGCCACCAAACGGTATAGCAATCAGCCCCAGCATTTT. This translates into CATKRYSNQPQHF.

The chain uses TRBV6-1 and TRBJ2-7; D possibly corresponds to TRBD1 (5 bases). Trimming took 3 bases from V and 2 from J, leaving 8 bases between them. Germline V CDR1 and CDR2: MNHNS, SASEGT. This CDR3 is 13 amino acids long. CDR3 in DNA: TGTGCCAGCAGTGACAGGGCGGCCTACGAGCAGTACTTC. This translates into CASSDRAAYEQYF.

The CDR3 nucleotides read TGTGCCACCAGCGCCGGGGACAGACGCACAGATACGCAGTATTTT. Encoded protein: CATSAGDRRTDTQYF. This chain joins TRBV15 and TRBJ2-3; 7 nucleotides match TRBD1. Germline V gene data show CDR1 as LNHNV and CDR2 as YYDKDF (reference sequence). Trimming at V came to 5 bases and at J to 1 base, leaving 6 bases not matched to a gene. The CDR3 has 15 amino acids.

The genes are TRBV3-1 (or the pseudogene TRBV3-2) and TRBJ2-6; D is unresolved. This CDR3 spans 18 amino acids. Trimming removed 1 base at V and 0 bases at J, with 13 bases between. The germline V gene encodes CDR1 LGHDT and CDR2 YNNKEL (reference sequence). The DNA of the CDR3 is TGTGCCAGCAGCCAAGGCCTGGGGTTACTCTCTGGGGCCAACGTCCTGACTTTC. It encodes CASSQGLGLLSGANVLTF.

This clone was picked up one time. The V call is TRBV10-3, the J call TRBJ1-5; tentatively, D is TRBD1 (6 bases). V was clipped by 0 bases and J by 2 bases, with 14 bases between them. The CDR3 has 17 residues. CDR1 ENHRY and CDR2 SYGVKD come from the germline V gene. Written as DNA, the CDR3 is TGTGCCATCAGTGAGTCGGCAGGGGCTGTAGGCAATCAGCCCCAGCATTTT. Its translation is CAISESAGAVGNQPQHF.

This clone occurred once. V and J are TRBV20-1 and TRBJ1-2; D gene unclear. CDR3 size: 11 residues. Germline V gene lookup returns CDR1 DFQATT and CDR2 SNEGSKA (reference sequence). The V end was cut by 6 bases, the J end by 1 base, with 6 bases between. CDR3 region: CSAFFNYGYTF. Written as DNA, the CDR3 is TGCAGTGCATTTTTTAACTATGGCTACACCTTC.

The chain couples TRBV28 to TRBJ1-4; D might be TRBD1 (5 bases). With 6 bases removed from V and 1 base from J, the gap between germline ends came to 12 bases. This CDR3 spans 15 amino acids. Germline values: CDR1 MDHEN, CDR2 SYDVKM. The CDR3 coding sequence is TGTGCCAGCAGAGGGGATTCGGGAACTAATGAAAAACTGTTTTTT. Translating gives CASRGDSGTNEKLFF.

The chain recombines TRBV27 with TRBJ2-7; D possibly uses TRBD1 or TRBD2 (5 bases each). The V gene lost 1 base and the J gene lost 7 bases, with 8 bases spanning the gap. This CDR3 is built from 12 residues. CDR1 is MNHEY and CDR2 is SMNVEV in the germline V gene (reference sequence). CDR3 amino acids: CASSLWGREQYF. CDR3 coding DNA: TGTGCCAGCAGTTTATGGGGGAGAGAGCAGTACTTC.

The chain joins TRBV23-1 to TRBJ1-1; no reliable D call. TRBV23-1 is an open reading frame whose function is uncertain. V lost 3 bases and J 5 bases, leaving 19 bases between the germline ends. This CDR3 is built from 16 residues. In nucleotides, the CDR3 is TGCGCCAGCAGTCACTCGGGGATGCGGGAATGGACTGAAGCTTTCTTT. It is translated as CASSHSGMREWTEAFF.

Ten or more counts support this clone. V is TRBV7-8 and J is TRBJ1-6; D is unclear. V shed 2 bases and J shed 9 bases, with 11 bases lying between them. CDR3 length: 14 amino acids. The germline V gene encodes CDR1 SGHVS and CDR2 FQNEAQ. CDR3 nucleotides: TGTGCCAGCAGCTTAAGGAACAGCGCTTCACCCCTCCACTTT. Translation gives CASSLRNSASPLHF.

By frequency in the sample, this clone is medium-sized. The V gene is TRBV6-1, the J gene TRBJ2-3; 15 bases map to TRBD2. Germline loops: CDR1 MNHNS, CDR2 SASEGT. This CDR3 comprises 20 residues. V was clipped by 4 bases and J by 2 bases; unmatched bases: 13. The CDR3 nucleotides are TGTGCCAGCAGTGGAGCCCCTGGACTAGCGGGGGGGCGTGTCACAGATACGCAGTATTTT. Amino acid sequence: CASSGAPGLAGGRVTDTQYF.

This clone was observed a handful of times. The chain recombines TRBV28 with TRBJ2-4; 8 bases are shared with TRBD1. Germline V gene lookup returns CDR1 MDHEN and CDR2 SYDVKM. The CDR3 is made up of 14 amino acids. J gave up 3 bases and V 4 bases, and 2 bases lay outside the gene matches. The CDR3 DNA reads TGTGCCAGCAGTTCCGGACAGGGCAAAAACATTCAGTACTTC. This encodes CASSSGQGKNIQYF.

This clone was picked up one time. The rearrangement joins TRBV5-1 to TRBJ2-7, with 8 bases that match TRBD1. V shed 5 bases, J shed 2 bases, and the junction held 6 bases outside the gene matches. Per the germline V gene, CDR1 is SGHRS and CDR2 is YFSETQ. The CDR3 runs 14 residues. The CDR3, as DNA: TGCGCCAGCAGGGGGGGACAGGCCACCTACGAGCAGTACTTC. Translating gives CASRGGQATYEQYF. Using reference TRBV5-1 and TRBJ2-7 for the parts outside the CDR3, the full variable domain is KAGVTQTPRYLIKTRGQQVTLSCSPISGHRSVSWYQQTPGQGLQFLFEYFSETQRNKGNFPGRFSGRQFSNSRSEMNVSTLELGDSALYLCASRGGQATYEQYFGPGTRLTVT.

Written as DNA, the CDR3 is TGTGCCACCAGCAGGGGACAGGGGCAAGAGACCCAGTACTTC. Its translation is CATSRGQGQETQYF. The rearrangement joins TRBV15 to TRBJ2-5, with 10 bases fitting TRBD1. The length of the CDR3 is 14 residues. The germline CDR1 and CDR2 sequences are LNHNV and YYDKDF (reference sequence). V shed 3 bases, J shed 2 bases, and the junction held 0 bases outside the gene matches.

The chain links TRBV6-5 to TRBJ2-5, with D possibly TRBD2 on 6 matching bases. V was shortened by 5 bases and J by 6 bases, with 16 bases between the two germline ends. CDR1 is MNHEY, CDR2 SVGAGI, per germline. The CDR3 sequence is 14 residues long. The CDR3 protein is CASSPGLTRKTQYF. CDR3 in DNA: TGTGCCAGCAGTCCGGGACTCACGAGAAAGACCCAGTACTTC.

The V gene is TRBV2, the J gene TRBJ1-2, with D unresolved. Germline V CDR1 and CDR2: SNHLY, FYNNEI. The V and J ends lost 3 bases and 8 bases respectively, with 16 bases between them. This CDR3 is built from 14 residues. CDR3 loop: CASSDNINRNGYTF. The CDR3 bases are TGTGCCAGCAGTGATAATATAAATCGTAACGGCTACACCTTC.